One T cell receptor (beta chain) is described in this entry. The CDR3 is made up of 16 amino acids. With V trimmed by 3 bases and J by 5 bases, 7 bases remained unmatched. Germline assignment: CDR1 LGHDT and CDR2 YNNKEL (reference sequence). The data originate from a study of blood T cell repertoires in COVID-19. Overall study: PBMCs, B-cell-depleted T cells, or T cells provided the cDNA or gDNA that made up the material.

The protocol was immunoSEQ multiplex PCR, while the TCRdb copy is restricted to in-frame clones and leaves out a portion. The sample shows tens of thousands of clones, about 87% of them seen only once. The sequenced sample consisted of peripheral blood. This sequence originates from a middle-aged man with COVID-19, enrolled during active disease. The chain carries TRBV3-1 (or the pseudogene TRBV3-2) and TRBJ2-3; 11 nucleotides align to TRBD2. The CDR3 region is CASSQGLAATGDTQYF. The CDR3 nucleotides read TGTGCCAGCAGCCAGGGACTAGCGGCAACCGGAGATACGCAGTATTTT.